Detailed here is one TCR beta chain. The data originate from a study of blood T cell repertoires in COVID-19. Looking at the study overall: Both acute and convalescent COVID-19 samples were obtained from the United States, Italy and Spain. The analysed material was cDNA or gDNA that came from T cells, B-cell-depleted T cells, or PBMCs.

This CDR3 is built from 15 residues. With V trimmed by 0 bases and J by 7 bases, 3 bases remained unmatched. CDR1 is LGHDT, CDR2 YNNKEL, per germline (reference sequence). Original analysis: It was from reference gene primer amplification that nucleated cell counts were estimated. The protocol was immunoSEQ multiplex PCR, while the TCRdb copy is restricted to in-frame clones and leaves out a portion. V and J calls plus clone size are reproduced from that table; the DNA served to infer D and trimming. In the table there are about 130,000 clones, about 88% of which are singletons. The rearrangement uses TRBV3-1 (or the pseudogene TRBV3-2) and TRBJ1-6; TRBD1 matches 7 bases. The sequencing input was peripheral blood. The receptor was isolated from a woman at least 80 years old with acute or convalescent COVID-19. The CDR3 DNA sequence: TGTGCCAGCAGCCAAGACAGGGGGGACAATTCACCCCTCCACTTT. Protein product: CASSQDRGDNSPLHF.